Presented here are 5 T cell receptor beta chains from one specimen sequenced in a study of blood T cell repertoires in COVID-19. The data were produced by immunoSEQ multiplex PCR, yet TCRdb's version contains in-frame clones alone and is incomplete. Counted here are around 430,000 clones, approximately 90% occurring once; the ten biggest clones make up approximately 10%. Sample: PBMCs or T cells enriched from blood (not recorded which). These receptors all stem from a woman between 45 and 65 years old who had recovered from COVID-19.

The gene calls are TRBV29-1 and TRBJ2-7; D possibly corresponds to TRBD1 (6 bases). CDR3 length: 13 residues. Trimming left V 1 base short and J 3 bases short, with 10 bases between. The germline V gene has CDR1 SQVTM and CDR2 ANQGSEA. The DNA for the CDR3 is TGCAGCGTTGAAGGGACAGCGGACTACGAGCAGTACTTC. It yields the protein CSVEGTADYEQYF.

Worth noting for this clone: At one end the junction does not follow the germline gene, possibly because of a read error. This chain uses TRBV7-2 with TRBJ1-5, with a tentative D call TRBD1 (5 bases). Per the germline V gene, CDR1 is SGHTA and CDR2 is FQGNSA. The CDR3 is made up of 12 amino acids. The CDR3 DNA is TGTGCCAGCAGCCTGGGGCCCAGTCCGGAGAATTTT. The encoded protein is CASSLGPSPENF.

CDR3 coding DNA: TGTGCCAGCAGCTTGGCCCCTACAGGTGCGTCGACTGAAGCTTTCTTT. Its translation: CASSLAPTGASTEAFF. The V call is TRBV5-5, the J call TRBJ1-1; a weak D match, TRBD1 (5 bases). In germline, CDR1 is SGHKS, CDR2 YYEKEE (reference sequence). The CDR3 has 16 amino acids. V was cut by 0 bases and J by 5 bases, with 17 bases left in between.

V and J are TRBV27 and TRBJ1-2, with TRBD1 matching 7 bases. This CDR3 comprises 15 residues. Germline V gives CDR1 MNHEY, CDR2 SMNVEV (reference sequence). With V trimmed by 6 bases and J by 3 bases, 10 bases remained unmatched. In nucleotides, the CDR3 is TGTGCCAGCAGGACCCCCGGGCAGGGGGACTATGGCTACACCTTC. Translated: CASRTPGQGDYGYTF.

The rearrangement uses TRBV23-1 and TRBJ2-7; 8 nucleotides align to TRBD1. TRBV23-1 is marked as an open reading frame, function uncertain. V was pared by 0 bases and J by 2 bases, with 3 bases of the junction left unmatched. The CDR3 consists of 15 residues. The CDR3 region is CASSQSTGETYEQYF. In DNA form, the CDR3 reads TGCGCCAGCAGTCAATCGACAGGGGAAACCTACGAGCAGTACTTC.